The present entry profiles one TCR beta chain with its context. The antigen is not known. The whole isolated RNA underwent reverse transcription, so sequencing captured expressed TCRB transcripts. The table came from immunoSEQ multiplex PCR; TCRdb's copy has only in-frame clones and leaves some out. The sample carries 100,000 to 150,000 clones, about 18% recorded once. This sample was taken from a study of beta chain features in type 1 diabetes. Regarding the study as a whole: Fewer junction insertions and more nucleotide deletions appeared in type 1 diabetes patients. There was a moderate but significant shortening of TCRB CDR3s in all four CD4+ subsets of Type 1 diabetes patients.

This CDR3 is built from 15 residues. CDR1 SGHTA and CDR2 FQGTGA come from the germline V gene. Trimming cost V 5 bases and J 7 bases; bases outside gene matches: 9. Sequencing input: central memory CD4+ T cells from blood. The chain recombines TRBV7-3 with TRBJ2-1, with 9 positions matching TRBD1. The clonotype was recovered from a man aged 18 to 30 with type 1 diabetes. This CDR3 reads CASSEWTGDGNEQFF. The CDR3 region has the DNA TGTGCCAGCAGCGAATGGACAGGGGACGGGAATGAGCAGTTCTTC.